This T cell receptor (beta chain) was observed in a study of T-cell reconstitution after alpha-beta-depleted transplantation in children. Points from the study as a whole: Reportedly, alpha-beta T cells present about two months post-transplant originated from several hundred expanded clones of graft origin.

As regards this clonotype: Its antigen is unidentified.

The V gene lost 3 bases and the J gene lost 1 base, with 13 bases spanning the gap. The CDR3 spans 16 residues. Molecular barcoding with unique molecular identifiers was used for the TCRbeta library. TCRdb re-derived calls from the PCR reads in MiXCR, one entry per CDR3 protein. The profile shows around 270,000 distinct CDR3 sequences, roughly a tenth of them singletons. V gene TRBV12-3 or TRBV12-4 combines with J gene TRBJ1-5, with a possible D match to TRBD1 (6 bases). Specimen: PBMCs, collected before TCRalphabeta/CD19-depleted stem cell transplant. The receptor's source is a boy in the first two years of life with acute myeloid leukemia, due to receive a stem cell transplant. This CDR3 reads CASSLAGAGSNQPQHF. The DNA for the CDR3 is TGTGCCAGCAGTTTGGCGGGGGCCGGGAGCAATCAGCCCCAGCATTTT.